This T cell receptor beta chain comes out of a study of OX40 agonist ivuxolimab in advanced cancers. Study-level results: Fewer expanded clones were found on average in CD4+ than in CD8+ T cells.

Germline values: CDR1 MNHEY, CDR2 SMNVEV (reference sequence). V lost 8 bases, J lost 2 bases, and 12 bases lay in between. CDR3 length: 13 amino acids. Points on this clone: Its antigen remains unidentified.

Data came from immunoSEQ multiplex PCR; TCRdb stores just in-frame clones and leaves some out. The profile shows roughly 89,000 clones, 80% to 90% of them singletons. The rearrangement links TRBV27 to TRBJ1-1; D gene ambiguous. The material was CD4+ or CD8+ T cells sorted from blood, obtained in a trial of the OX40 agonist ivuxolimab. The receptor's source is an adult with an advanced solid tumor such as melanoma, head and neck, liver or kidney cancer. CDR3 sequence reads: CASSWGLNTEAFF. CDR3 nucleotide sequence: TGTGCCAGCTCGTGGGGTCTTAACACTGAAGCTTTCTTT.